This TCR beta chain was captured in a study of T cells expressing NK-cell markers. Study results and limitations: The CD3+CD56-NKG2C+ fraction of several donors was likewise dominated by these clonotypes.

A note on this clonotype: Its antigen is not known.

This CDR3 has 17 residues. CDR1 SGHVS and CDR2 FNYEAQ come from the germline V gene. TCRdb derives one entry per CDR3 protein from the 5' RACE reads, leaving out DNA. The sample's table shows more than 400,000 distinct CDR3 sequences. The TCR sequence derives from a woman aged 18 to 75 in good health. Sequencing used blood T cells: a sorted CD56 or NKG2C T cell subset, CD4+ or CD8+ T cells, or bulk PBMC T cells (not recorded which). The chain has TRBV7-6 and TRBJ2-7; TCRdb's assignment of TRBD2 cannot be checked, as there is no DNA. CDR3 protein: CASSSGGGAGVFREQYF.